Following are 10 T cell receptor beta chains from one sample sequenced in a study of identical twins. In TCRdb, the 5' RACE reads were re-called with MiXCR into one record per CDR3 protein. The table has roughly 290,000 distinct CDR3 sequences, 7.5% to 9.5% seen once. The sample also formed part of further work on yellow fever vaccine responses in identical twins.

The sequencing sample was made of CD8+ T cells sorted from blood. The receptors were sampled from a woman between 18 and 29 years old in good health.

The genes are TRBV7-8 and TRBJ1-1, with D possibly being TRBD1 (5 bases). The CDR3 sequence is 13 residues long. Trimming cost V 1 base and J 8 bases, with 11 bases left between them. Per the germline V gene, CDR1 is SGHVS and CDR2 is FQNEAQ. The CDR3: CASSLVVRTEAFF. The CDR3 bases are TGTGCCAGCAGCTTAGTAGTTCGGACAGAAGCTTTCTTT.

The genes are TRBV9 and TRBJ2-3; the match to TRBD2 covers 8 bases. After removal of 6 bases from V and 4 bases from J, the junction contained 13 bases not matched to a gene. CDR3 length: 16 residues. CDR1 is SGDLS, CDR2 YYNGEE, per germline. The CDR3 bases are TGTGCCAGCACCACCTCGGGGGGGCAGGCGGCAGATACGCAGTATTTT. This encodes CASTTSGGQAADTQYF.

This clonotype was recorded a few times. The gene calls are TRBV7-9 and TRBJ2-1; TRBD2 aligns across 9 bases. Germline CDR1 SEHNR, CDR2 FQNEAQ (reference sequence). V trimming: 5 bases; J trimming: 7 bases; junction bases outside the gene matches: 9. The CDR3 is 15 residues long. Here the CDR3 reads CASSHRGLARNEQFF. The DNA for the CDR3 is TGTGCCAGCAGCCATAGGGGACTAGCACGGAATGAGCAGTTCTTC.

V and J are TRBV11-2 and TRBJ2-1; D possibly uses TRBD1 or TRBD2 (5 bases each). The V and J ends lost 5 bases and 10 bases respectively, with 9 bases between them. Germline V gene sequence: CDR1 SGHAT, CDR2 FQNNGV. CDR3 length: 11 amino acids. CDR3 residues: CASSGWGEQFF. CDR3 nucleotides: TGTGCCAGCAGCGGTTGGGGGGAGCAGTTCTTC.

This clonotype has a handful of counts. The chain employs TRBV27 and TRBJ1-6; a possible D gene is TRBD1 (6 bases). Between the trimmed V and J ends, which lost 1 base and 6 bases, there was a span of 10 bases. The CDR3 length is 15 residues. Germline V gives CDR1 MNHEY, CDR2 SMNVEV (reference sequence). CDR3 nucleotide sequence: TGTGCCAGCAGTTTATTAGGGGGAACTAATTCACCCCTCCACTTT. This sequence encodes CASSLLGGTNSPLHF.

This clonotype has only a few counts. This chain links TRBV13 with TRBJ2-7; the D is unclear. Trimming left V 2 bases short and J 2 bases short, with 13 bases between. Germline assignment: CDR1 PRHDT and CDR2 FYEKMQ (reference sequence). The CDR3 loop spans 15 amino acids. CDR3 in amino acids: CASSLRVSMTYEQYF. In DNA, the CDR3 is TGTGCCAGCAGCTTAAGAGTCTCTATGACCTACGAGCAGTACTTC. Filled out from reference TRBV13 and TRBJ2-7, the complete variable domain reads AAGVIQSPRHLIKEKRETATLKCYPIPRHDTVYWYQQGPGQDPQFLISFYEKMQSDKGSIPDRFSAQQFSDYHSELNMSSLELGDSALYFCASSLRVSMTYEQYFGPGTRLTVT.

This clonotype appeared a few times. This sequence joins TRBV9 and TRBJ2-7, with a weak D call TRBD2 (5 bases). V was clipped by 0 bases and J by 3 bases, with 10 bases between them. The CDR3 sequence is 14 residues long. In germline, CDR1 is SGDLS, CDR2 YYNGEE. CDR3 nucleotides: TGTGCCAGCAGCGTAGGGGGAGATTACTACGAGCAGTACTTC. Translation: CASSVGGDYYEQYF.

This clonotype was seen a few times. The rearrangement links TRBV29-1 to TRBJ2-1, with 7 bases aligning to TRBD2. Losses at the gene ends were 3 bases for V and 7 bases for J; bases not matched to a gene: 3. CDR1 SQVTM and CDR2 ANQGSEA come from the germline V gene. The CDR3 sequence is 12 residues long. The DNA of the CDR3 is TGCAGCGTTGAGGGGCGGGGGAATGAGCAGTTCTTC. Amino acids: CSVEGRGNEQFF.

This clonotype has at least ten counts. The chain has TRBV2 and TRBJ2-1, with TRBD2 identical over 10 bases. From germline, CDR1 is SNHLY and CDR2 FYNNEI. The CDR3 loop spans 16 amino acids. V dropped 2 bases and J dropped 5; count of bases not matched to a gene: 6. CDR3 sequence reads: CASSEPFLAGDNEQFF. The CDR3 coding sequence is TGTGCCAGCAGTGAACCCTTCCTAGCGGGGGACAATGAGCAGTTCTTC.

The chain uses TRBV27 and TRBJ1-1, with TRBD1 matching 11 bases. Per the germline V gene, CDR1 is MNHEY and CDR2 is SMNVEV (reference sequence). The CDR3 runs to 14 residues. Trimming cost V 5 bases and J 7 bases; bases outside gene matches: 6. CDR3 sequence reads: CASSLRTGGIEAFF. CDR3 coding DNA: TGTGCCAGCAGTCTCCGGACAGGGGGCATTGAAGCTTTCTTT.